The 19 T cell receptor beta chains presented below share a single source sample, sequenced in a study of vaccination and CD4 T cells after COVID-19. Treatment here: approximately 10-day PBMC culture with coronavirus spike peptide pools or control peptides (ViraFEST assay). These receptors are not linked to any known antigen. The study sequenced cultured CD4+ T cell DNA using the Oncomine TCR Beta short-read assay. TCRdb independently ran MiXCR on the PCR reads; one entry per CDR3 protein. The sample lists over 10,000 distinct CDR3 sequences, roughly 77% seen once, with about a tenth in the top ten. The sample taken for sequencing was CD4+ T cells from blood, cultured in vitro. These receptors originate from a human donor who had recovered from COVID-19.

V usage is TRBV20-1 and J usage is TRBJ1-4, with D perhaps TRBD1 (5 bases). Germline-derived CDR1 and CDR2 are DFQATT and SNEGSKA (reference sequence). The germline V and J ends were trimmed by 1 base and 7 bases, with 10 bases remaining between them. There are 13 residues in the CDR3. CDR3 sequence reads: CSARGGRPEKLFF. Written as DNA, the CDR3 is TGCAGTGCTAGAGGGGGCCGCCCTGAAAAACTGTTTTTT.

The chain employs TRBV28 and TRBJ2-7, with D perhaps matching TRBD2 (6 bases). The CDR3 is 15 amino acids. Deletions cut 6 bases from V and 3 bases from J, with 18 bases between. Germline-derived CDR1 and CDR2 are MDHEN and SYDVKM. CDR3 in DNA: TGTGCCAGCAGCCCATCCCAGACTAGAAACTACGAGCAGTACTTC. Encoded protein: CASSPSQTRNYEQYF.

The chain is built from TRBV7-9 and TRBJ1-2; D might be TRBD1 (5 bases). There are 16 residues in the CDR3. Looked up from germline, CDR1 is SEHNR and CDR2 is FQNEAQ (reference sequence). V was pared by 3 bases and J by 1 base, with 15 bases between. Here the CDR3 reads CASSFGGTRHNYGYTF. The CDR3 nucleotides are TGTGCCAGCAGCTTCGGCGGGACCCGGCATAACTATGGCTACACCTTC.

This sequence joins TRBV15 and TRBJ2-4, with 7 bases identical to TRBD2. V shed 0 bases, J shed 0 bases, and the junction held 14 bases outside the gene matches. CDR1 LNHNV and CDR2 YYDKDF come from the germline V gene (reference sequence). The CDR3 is 20 amino acids. The CDR3 loop is CATSRDPLRETVSAKNIQYF. The CDR3 region has the DNA TGTGCCACCAGCAGAGATCCTTTGCGGGAGACAGTCTCAGCCAAAAACATTCAGTACTTC.

V gene TRBV6-2 or TRBV6-3 combines with J gene TRBJ2-7; D gene ambiguous. Germline CDR1 is MNHEY and CDR2 is SVGEGT. The CDR3 loop spans 15 amino acids. V dropped 2 bases and J dropped 0 bases, with 11 bases sitting between them. CDR3 protein: CASSYILMNSYEQYF. The CDR3 bases are TGTGCCAGCAGTTACATCCTCATGAACTCCTACGAGCAGTACTTC.

The V gene is TRBV10-3, the J gene TRBJ1-1, with D perhaps TRBD1 (5 bases). V was cut by 6 bases and J by 0 bases, with 8 bases left in between. The CDR3 spans 13 residues. Germline assignment: CDR1 ENHRY and CDR2 SYGVKD. The CDR3: CAIRGEMNTEAFF. CDR3 bases: TGTGCCATCAGAGGGGAGATGAACACTGAAGCTTTCTTT.

V usage is TRBV20-1 and J usage is TRBJ1-5, with a tentative D call TRBD1 (5 bases). The germline CDR1 and CDR2 sequences are DFQATT and SNEGSKA (reference sequence). The V gene lost 1 base and the J gene lost 7 bases, with 11 bases spanning the gap. CDR3 length equals 13 residues. This CDR3 is CSARVGGDQPQHF. The CDR3 DNA is TGCAGTGCTAGAGTCGGGGGGGACCAGCCCCAGCATTTT.

The sample holds a few counts of this clonotype. The V and J genes are TRBV20-1 and TRBJ1-4; D gene ambiguous. Germline CDR1 DFQATT, CDR2 SNEGSKA (reference sequence). V shed 8 bases and J shed 10 bases, with 20 bases lying between them. The CDR3 consists of 13 residues. The CDR3: CSYTPRGSGKLFF. Written as DNA, the CDR3 is TGCAGTTATACCCCCCGGGGTTCGGGAAAACTGTTTTTT.

This sequence joins TRBV7-9 and TRBJ1-6; the match to TRBD1 covers 11 bases. The J segment lost 10 bases and the V segment lost 1 base, leaving 6 bases of the junction unmatched. In germline, CDR1 is SEHNR, CDR2 FQNEAQ (reference sequence). The CDR3 consists of 16 residues. DNA for the CDR3: TGTGCCAGCAGCTTAGTTGACCGGACAGGGGGCTCACCCCTCCACTTT. Translating gives CASSLVDRTGGSPLHF.

This clonotype is large within its sample. The chain links TRBV27 to TRBJ2-2, with 10 bases aligning to TRBD2. V lost 3 bases to trimming and J lost 4 bases; unmatched junction nucleotides: 11. This CDR3 contains 18 residues. CDR1 is MNHEY, CDR2 SMNVEV, per germline (reference sequence). The CDR3 protein is CASSFRPAGGSSTGELFF. Written as DNA, the CDR3 is TGTGCCAGCAGTTTCCGCCCAGCGGGAGGGTCGTCCACCGGGGAGCTGTTTTTT.

V gene TRBV11-3 combines with J gene TRBJ2-3; perhaps D is TRBD1 or TRBD2 (8 bases each). The CDR3 is 16 residues long. CDR1 and CDR2 (germline): SGHNT, YENEEA. V was trimmed by 4 bases and J by 2 bases, leaving 16 bases between them. The CDR3 nucleotides read TGTGCCAGCAGCTCCAGGGGGCGGGAGGCCACAGATACGCAGTATTTT. It yields the protein CASSSRGREATDTQYF.

This clonotype occurred a few times. The genes are TRBV15 and TRBJ2-7; 14 positions match TRBD2. V lost 0 bases, J lost 7 bases, and 11 bases stayed unmatched. Germline CDR1 and CDR2: LNHNV and YYDKDF (reference sequence). CDR3 length: 18 amino acids. DNA of the CDR3: TGTGCCACCAGCAGAGACTACTTACGACTAGCGGGAGGGGGAGAGCAGTACTTC. Protein: CATSRDYLRLAGGGEQYF.

This CDR3 reads CATSRVAGSGYGYTF. Written as DNA, the CDR3 is TGTGCCACCAGCCGGGTGGCAGGGTCGGGCTATGGCTACACCTTC. The V and J genes are TRBV15 and TRBJ1-2, with D possibly matching TRBD1 (5 bases). Germline CDR1 reads LNHNV; CDR2 reads YYDKDF (reference sequence). Deletions cut 5 bases from V and 4 bases from J, with 17 bases between. The CDR3 contains 15 residues.

The rearrangement uses TRBV7-7 and TRBJ2-7, with 10 bases matching TRBD1. Per germline, CDR1 SSHAT and CDR2 FNYEAQ (reference sequence). This CDR3 region has 14 residues. V shed 5 bases, J shed 6 bases, and the junction held 7 bases outside the gene matches. The CDR3 sequence is CASSPRDRGSEQYF. DNA of the CDR3: TGTGCCAGCAGCCCCCGGGACAGGGGAAGCGAGCAGTACTTC.

The V gene is TRBV6-2 or TRBV6-3, the J gene TRBJ1-5; 7 bases map to TRBD1. The CDR3 totals 12 residues. The germline V gene encodes CDR1 MNHEY and CDR2 SVGEGT. V gave up 8 bases and J gave up 4 bases; unmatched junction bases: 2. In nucleotides, the CDR3 is TGTGCCAGCGCGACAGGGAATCAGCCCCAGCATTTT. Protein: CASATGNQPQHF.

This rearrangement joins TRBV21-1 to TRBJ2-3; the table's D gene call, TRBD2, was not cross checked with the DNA. TRBV21-1 constitutes a pseudogene. The CDR3 extends over 17 amino acids. CDR3 in amino acids: CASSKAPRAGAPDTQYF. DNA of the CDR3: TGTGCCAGCAGCAAAGCCCCAAGAGCGGGAGCTCCAGATACGCAGTATTTT.

In nucleotides, the CDR3 is TGTGCCAGCAGCTTTACAACCTACGAGCAGTACTTC. Its translation: CASSFTTYEQYF. This sequence joins TRBV7-9 and TRBJ2-7; unclear D gene. CDR3 length equals 12 residues. V lost 3 bases, J lost 2 bases, and 5 bases lay in between. Germline V gives CDR1 SEHNR, CDR2 FQNEAQ (reference sequence).

The J gene is TRBJ2-3, the V gene TRBV7-2; perhaps TRBD1 as D (5 bases). The CDR3 sequence is 14 residues long. V lost 9 bases to trimming and J lost 1 base, with 14 bases between them. CDR1 SGHTA and CDR2 FQGNSA come from the germline V gene. CDR3 sequence reads: CASLKGSRTDTQYF. DNA for the CDR3: TGTGCCAGTCTAAAGGGGTCACGCACAGATACGCAGTATTTT.

This sequence joins TRBV6-2 or TRBV6-3 and TRBJ1-5; TRBD1 is a possible D gene (5 bases). The CDR3 extends over 15 amino acids. Deletions cut 8 bases from V and 0 bases from J, with 14 bases between. The germline gives CDR1 MNHEY, CDR2 SVGEGT. CDR3 protein: CASDRGESSNQPQHF. CDR3 coding DNA: TGTGCCAGCGATCGGGGGGAAAGTAGCAATCAGCCCCAGCATTTT.